The rows below give T cell receptor beta chains drawn from one sample of a study of blood T cell repertoires in COVID-19. The protocol was immunoSEQ multiplex PCR, while the TCRdb copy is restricted to in-frame clones and leaves out a portion. This table has about 200,000 clones, under 90% appearing once. The specimen sequenced was PBMCs or T cells enriched from blood (not recorded which). Receptors originate from a woman aged 25 to 39 with acute COVID-19. The CDR3 runs from the conserved cysteine through the conserved F or W. A D gene is named only where the DNA matches it firmly. A clone size is listed for some rows: how often the clone was seen (once, few, many), or a class if it is expanded.

>TRBJ1-5|-|-|TRBV1
CTSRIQGVRQPQHF
TGCACCAGCAGAATCCAGGGTGTACGTCAGCCCCAGCATTTT
>TRBJ1-4|-|TRBD1|TRBV7-2
CASSSGQGAGNNEKLFF
TGTGCCAGCAGCTCGGGACAGGGGGCGGGAAACAATGAAAAACTGTTTTTT
>TRBJ2-5|once|-|TRBV3-1/TRBV3-2
CASSQDGRGETQYF
TGTGCCAGCAGCCAAGATGGTAGGGGGGAGACCCAGTACTTC
>TRBJ1-5|-|TRBD1|TRBV30
CAWGRTGAVQPQHF
TGTGCCTGGGGCAGGACAGGGGCCGTTCAGCCCCAGCATTTT
>TRBJ2-5|-|-|TRBV11-2
CASSRGMETQYF
TGTGCCAGCAGCCGCGGGATGGAGACCCAGTACTTC
>TRBJ2-3|-|TRBD2|TRBV3-1/TRBV3-2
CASSQELAGGPRDTQYF
TGTGCCAGCAGCCAAGAACTAGCGGGGGGGCCTAGAGATACGCAGTATTTT
>TRBJ2-7|once|TRBD1|TRBV29-1
CSVWTGRFYEQYF
TGCAGCGTATGGACAGGGCGATTCTACGAGCAGTACTTC
>TRBJ2-1|-|-|TRBV27
CASSLTPSYNEQFF
TGTGCCAGCAGTTTGACACCCTCCTACAATGAGCAGTTCTTC
>TRBJ1-5|-|-|TRBV29-1
CSVELDSNQPQHF
TGCAGCGTTGAGTTAGATAGCAATCAGCCCCAGCATTTT
>TRBJ1-5|-|-|TRBV19
CASSDSGNQPQHF
TGTGCCAGTAGTGACTCAGGGAATCAGCCCCAGCATTTT
>TRBJ2-3|-|TRBD2|TRBV6-4
CASSAGERGLTDTQYF
TGTGCCAGCAGCGCCGGAGAGCGGGGACTCACAGATACGCAGTATTTT
>TRBJ2-1|-|-|TRBV5-1
CASSLGQLMNNEQFF
TGCGCCAGCAGCTTGGGACAGCTAATGAACAATGAGCAGTTCTTC
>TRBJ2-7|-|TRBD1|TRBV5-1
CASSFQGQGDYEQYF
TGCGCCAGCAGCTTTCAGGGACAGGGAGACTACGAGCAGTACTTC
>TRBJ1-1|-|-|TRBV11-2
CASSLTGIATEAFF
TGTGCCAGCAGCCTCACAGGGATTGCGACTGAAGCTTTCTTT
>TRBJ2-2|few|TRBD2|TRBV4-1
CASSLLPGLAGGNTGELFF
TGCGCCAGCAGCCTATTACCGGGACTAGCGGGGGGGAACACCGGGGAGCTGTTTTTT
>TRBJ1-2|-|TRBD1|TRBV29-1
CSGDSGAVGYTF
TGCAGCGGGGACAGTGGAGCCGTCGGCTACACCTTC
>TRBJ2-1|-|TRBD1|TRBV5-1
CASSLSPGTGAYNEQFF
TGCGCCAGCAGCTTGAGTCCCGGGACAGGGGCCTACAATGAGCAGTTCTTC
>TRBJ2-3|-|TRBD2|TRBV7-2
CASSMDGGATDTQYF
TGTGCCAGCAGCATGGACGGGGGGGCCACAGATACGCAGTATTTT
>TRBJ1-1|-|-|TRBV13
CASSSTQTGRTEAFF
TGTGCCAGCAGCTCCACACAAACAGGGCGCACTGAAGCTTTCTTT
>TRBJ2-7|-|-|TRBV7-2
CASSSPLTIYEQYF
TGTGCCAGCAGCTCCCCCCTGACTATCTACGAGCAGTACTTC
>TRBJ2-1|-|TRBD1|TRBV24-1
CATSDPAGQGVDEQFF
TGTGCCACCAGTGATCCAGCCGGACAGGGCGTGGATGAGCAGTTCTTC
>TRBJ1-4|-|-|TRBV14
CASSQVAGVAEKLFF
TGTGCCAGCAGCCAAGTGGCAGGGGTTGCCGAAAAACTGTTTTTT
>TRBJ2-4|-|TRBD1|TRBV5-1
CASSTGTGVGKNIQYF
TGCGCCAGCAGCACCGGGACAGGGGTAGGCAAAAACATTCAGTACTTC
>TRBJ2-5|-|-|TRBV21-1
CASIQNLTTSGRETQYF
TGTGCCAGCATCCAAAACCTTACGACTAGCGGACGGGAGACCCAGTACTTC
>TRBJ1-5|once|-|TRBV6-2/TRBV6-3
CASSVTGPDQPQHF
TGTGCCAGCAGTGTGACAGGTCCGGATCAGCCCCAGCATTTT
>TRBJ1-1|few|-|TRBV30
CAWSKHRVANTEAFF
TGTGCCTGGAGTAAACACAGGGTGGCAAACACTGAAGCTTTCTTT
>TRBJ1-6|-|-|TRBV18
CASSSGDSPLHF
TGTGCCAGCTCCTCAGGGGATTCACCCCTCCACTTT
>TRBJ1-2|-|-|TRBV27
CASSFAGARGYGYTF
TGTGCCAGCAGTTTCGCGGGGGCGCGTGGCTATGGCTACACCTTC
>TRBJ2-7|-|-|TRBV12-3/TRBV12-4
CASSYSNEQYF
TGTGCCAGCAGTTACAGTAACGAGCAGTACTTC
>TRBJ2-3|-|-|TRBV28
CASHQGGNTDTQYF
TGTGCCAGCCACCAGGGGGGAAACACAGATACGCAGTATTTT
>TRBJ2-2|-|-|TRBV18
CASSPAGSTGELFF
TGTGCCAGCTCACCCGCGGGAAGTACCGGGGAGCTGTTTTTT
>TRBJ2-5|-|-|TRBV11-2
CASSLILIRQGRETQYF
TGTGCCAGCAGCCTCATCCTGATCCGTCAGGGGAGAGAGACCCAGTACTTC